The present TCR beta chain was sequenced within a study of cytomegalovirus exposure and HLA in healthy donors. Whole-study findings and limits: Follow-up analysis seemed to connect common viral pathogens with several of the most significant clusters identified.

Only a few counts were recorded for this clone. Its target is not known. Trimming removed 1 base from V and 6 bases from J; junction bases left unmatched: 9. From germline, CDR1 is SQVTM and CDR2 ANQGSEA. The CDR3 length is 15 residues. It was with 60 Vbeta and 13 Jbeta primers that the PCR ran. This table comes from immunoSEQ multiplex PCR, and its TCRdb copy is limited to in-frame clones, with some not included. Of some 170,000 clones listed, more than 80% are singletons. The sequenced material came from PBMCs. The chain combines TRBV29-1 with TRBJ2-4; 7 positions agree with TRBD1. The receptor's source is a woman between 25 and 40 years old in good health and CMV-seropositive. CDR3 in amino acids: CSVEVPPRQGNIQYF. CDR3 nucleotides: TGCAGCGTTGAAGTGCCCCCACGACAGGGAAACATTCAGTACTTC.